These 17 T cell receptor beta chains were sequenced from one sample in a study of siplizumab effects on memory and regulatory T cells. TCRdb keeps only in-frame clones here, not all; method: immunoSEQ multiplex PCR. The sample contains roughly 120,000 clones, approximately 94% of which appear only once. The specimen sequenced was non-Treg CD4+ T cells sorted from blood. These receptors were taken from a human donor in good health.

This chain joins TRBV7-9 and TRBJ2-1; D is possibly TRBD2 (6 bases). The CDR3 has 15 amino acids. V lost 9 bases and J 4 bases, leaving 19 bases between the germline ends. Germline V lookup: CDR1 SEHNR, CDR2 FQNEAQ (reference sequence). CDR3 coding DNA: TGTGCCAGTCCCCGGGGCGGGGACCCTTACAATGAGCAGTTCTTC. Its protein is CASPRGGDPYNEQFF.

This sequence joins TRBV5-1 and TRBJ1-1; 8 bases match TRBD1. Trimming at V came to 4 bases and at J to 3 bases, leaving 5 bases not matched to a gene. The CDR3 totals 14 residues. CDR1 is SGHRS and CDR2 is YFSETQ in the germline V gene. CDR3 sequence: CASSPQTGDTEAFF. The CDR3 nucleotides are TGCGCCAGCAGCCCCCAGACAGGGGACACTGAAGCTTTCTTT.

The chain uses TRBV7-9 and TRBJ2-1, with TRBD2 identical over 13 bases. Unmatched junction bases numbered 7, after V lost 7 bases and J lost 4 bases. The CDR3 runs 16 residues. The germline V gene has CDR1 SEHNR and CDR2 FQNEAQ (reference sequence). The CDR3 is CASTLRGLAGYNEQFF. CDR3 DNA sequence: TGTGCCAGCACCCTAAGGGGACTAGCGGGGTACAATGAGCAGTTCTTC.

For the CDR3, the DNA is TGCGCCAGCAGCCAAGATGGAAGCGGGAGGGAACGTGAGCAGTTCTTC. Its protein product is CASSQDGSGREREQFF. V is TRBV4-1 and J is TRBJ2-1; TRBD2 matches at 10 bases. The V gene's germline CDR1 is MGHRA and CDR2 YSYEKL. Unmatched junction bases numbered 8, after V lost 0 bases and J lost 9 bases. The CDR3 is 16 residues long.

This chain uses TRBV29-1 with TRBJ2-1; TRBD2 might be the D (5 bases). The CDR3 extends over 13 amino acids. V dropped 1 base and J dropped 8 bases, with 12 bases sitting between them. Germline V gene data show CDR1 as SQVTM and CDR2 as ANQGSEA. The CDR3 loop is CSVEGLERYEQFF. CDR3 DNA sequence: TGCAGCGTTGAAGGGTTAGAGCGGTATGAGCAGTTCTTC.

This sequence joins TRBV5-4 and TRBJ2-1; 11 bases agree with TRBD2. V trimming: 4 bases; J trimming: 7 bases; junction bases outside the gene matches: 13. The CDR3 contains 17 residues. The germline gives CDR1 SGHNT, CDR2 YYREEE (reference sequence). CDR3 residues: CASSQGSGGALRNEQFF. The CDR3 nucleotides are TGTGCCAGCAGCCAAGGTAGCGGGGGGGCTCTTCGAAATGAGCAGTTCTTC. Based on the CDR3 plus reference TRBV5-4 and TRBJ2-1, the full variable domain is ETGVTQSPTHLIKTRGQQVTLRCSSQSGHNTVSWYQQALGQGPQFIFQYYREEENGRGNFPPRFSGLQFPNYSSELNVNALELDDSALYLCASSQGSGGALRNEQFFGPGTRLTVL.

As DNA, the CDR3 is TGCAGTGCCAGGGACGGGCCCGAGCAGTTCTTC. Translated, it gives CSARDGPEQFF. The chain combines TRBV20-1 with TRBJ2-1; D possibly uses TRBD1 or TRBD2 (5 bases each). Trimming removed 6 bases at V and 10 bases at J, with 13 bases between. This CDR3 comprises 11 residues. Per the germline V gene, CDR1 is DFQATT and CDR2 is SNEGSKA (reference sequence).

This clone was observed once. V is TRBV7-8 and J is TRBJ2-3; 9 nucleotides line up with TRBD2. Germline V lookup: CDR1 SGHVS, CDR2 FQNEAQ. This CDR3 is built from 15 residues. V dropped 1 base and J dropped 3; count of bases not matched to a gene: 2. CDR3 nucleotides: TGTGCCAGCAGCTTAGATAGCGGGAGAACAGATACGCAGTATTTT. As protein: CASSLDSGRTDTQYF.

V is TRBV7-2 and J is TRBJ2-1; 14 bases agree with TRBD2. J gave up 0 bases and V 4 bases, and 5 bases lay outside the gene matches. Germline loops: CDR1 SGHTA, CDR2 FQGNSA. This CDR3 has 18 amino acids. CDR3 sequence reads: CASSSGTSGGLSYNEQFF. CDR3 in DNA: TGTGCCAGCAGCTCGGGGACTAGCGGGGGCCTCTCCTACAATGAGCAGTTCTTC.

The chain uses TRBV10-3 and TRBJ2-3; 9 nucleotides align to TRBD2. Per the germline V gene, CDR1 is ENHRY and CDR2 is SYGVKD. This CDR3 is built from 14 residues. The junction had 7 bases not matched to a gene; V was cut back by 10 bases and J by 2 bases. The CDR3 loop is CASRLAEVTDTQYF. The CDR3 nucleotides are TGTGCCAGCAGACTAGCGGAGGTCACAGATACGCAGTATTTT.

The chain is built from TRBV9 and TRBJ1-1, with D possibly matching TRBD1 (5 bases). The V gene lost 0 bases and the J gene lost 0 bases, with 12 bases spanning the gap. The V gene's germline CDR1 is SGDLS and CDR2 YYNGEE. The length of the CDR3 is 16 residues. The CDR3 nucleotides are TGTGCCAGCAGCGTAGGCGCAGGGTGGGTGAACACTGAAGCTTTCTTT. Its translation: CASSVGAGWVNTEAFF.

This clone was recorded once. The V call is TRBV6-5, the J call TRBJ2-5; D possibly matches TRBD1 or TRBD2 (6 bases each). Germline loops: CDR1 MNHEY, CDR2 SVGAGI. V lost 6 bases to trimming and J lost 7 bases, with 21 bases between them. CDR3 length: 15 residues. CDR3 loop: CASRTGSRGFGTQYF. The CDR3 coding sequence is TGTGCCAGCAGAACCGGGAGTAGGGGGTTCGGGACCCAGTACTTC.

V usage is TRBV5-4 and J usage is TRBJ1-1; D is unresolved. V dropped 0 bases and J dropped 1 base, with 7 bases sitting between them. CDR3 length: 14 residues. The germline CDR1 and CDR2 sequences are SGHNT and YYREEE (reference sequence). The CDR3 is CASSLEGRNTEAFF. CDR3 DNA: TGTGCCAGCAGCTTGGAAGGCAGGAACACTGAAGCTTTCTTT.

The chain joins TRBV19 to TRBJ2-1; 8 nucleotides match TRBD2. Trimming at V came to 8 bases and at J to 6 bases, leaving 9 bases not matched to a gene. The germline gives CDR1 LNHDA, CDR2 SQIVND (reference sequence). The CDR3 runs to 14 residues. This CDR3 is CASFQAGERNEQFF. CDR3 DNA sequence: TGTGCCAGTTTCCAAGCGGGGGAGCGCAATGAGCAGTTCTTC. The full variable domain, rest sourced from reference TRBV19 and TRBJ2-1, is DGGITQSPKYLFRKEGQNVTLSCEQNLNHDAMYWYRQDPGQGLRLIYYSQIVNDFQKGDIAEGYSVSREKKESFPLTVTSAQKNPTAFYLCASFQAGERNEQFFGPGTRLTVL.

CDR3 in DNA: TGTGCCAGCAGCTTAAGCCGAGAGACCCAGTACTTC. Its translation is CASSLSRETQYF. The chain links TRBV7-6 to TRBJ2-5; no firm D call. The CDR3 has 12 amino acids. The V and J ends lost 2 bases and 4 bases respectively, with 5 bases between them. Germline CDR1 reads SGHVS; CDR2 reads FNYEAQ.

The genes are TRBV7-2 and TRBJ1-2; D is perhaps TRBD1 (5 bases). CDR3 size: 14 residues. V lost 8 bases to trimming and J lost 8 bases, with 21 bases between them. The germline V gene encodes CDR1 SGHTA and CDR2 FQGNSA. The CDR3 DNA is TGTGCCAGCTCCACGTCAGGGAACTCGGGCGGCTACACCTTC. As protein: CASSTSGNSGGYTF.

V and J are TRBV5-1 and TRBJ2-1; D call uncertain. This CDR3 has 15 amino acids. Deletions cut 0 bases from V and 4 bases from J, with 11 bases between. Germline lookup yields CDR1 SGHRS and CDR2 YFSETQ. As DNA, the CDR3 is TGCGCCAGCAGCTTGGCCAGGTTGGAGTACAATGAGCAGTTCTTC. Translation: CASSLARLEYNEQFF.